The 4 T cell receptor beta chains below come from one sample, sequenced in a study of cytomegalovirus exposure and HLA in healthy donors. Clones were sequenced by immunoSEQ multiplex PCR, and TCRdb holds only the in-frame ones, with some missing. The data contain about 60,000 clones, about 96% of them singletons. Sequencing was performed on PBMCs. These receptors all come from a man between 18 and 35 years old in good health and CMV-seronegative.

J is TRBJ1-1 and V is TRBV5-4; D is perhaps TRBD1 (5 bases). Trimming pared 3 bases from V and 7 bases from J, leaving 10 bases between. CDR3 length: 12 residues. Germline V gives CDR1 SGHNT, CDR2 YYREEE (reference sequence). CDR3 residues: CASSWGEGEAFF. The CDR3 DNA reads as TGTGCCAGCAGCTGGGGGGAGGGTGAAGCTTTCTTT.

The chain combines TRBV4-1 with TRBJ2-1; TRBD2 agrees at 9 bases. The CDR3 consists of 16 residues. The germline V gene has CDR1 MGHRA and CDR2 YSYEKL. V dropped 1 base and J dropped 7; count of bases not matched to a gene: 8. For the CDR3, the DNA is TGCGCCAGCAGCCAAGGACTAGCGGATGAAATGAATGAGCAGTTCTTC. It encodes CASSQGLADEMNEQFF.

J is TRBJ2-7 and V is TRBV9; TRBD2 is a possible D gene (6 bases). V shed 0 bases and J shed 3 bases, with 10 bases lying between them. The CDR3 sequence is 14 residues long. Germline V gene sequence: CDR1 SGDLS, CDR2 YYNGEE. CDR3 in amino acids: CASSVGFSGYEQYF. In nucleotides, the CDR3 is TGTGCCAGCAGCGTAGGTTTTAGCGGCTACGAGCAGTACTTC. The entire variable domain, with the rest obtained from reference TRBV9 and TRBJ2-7, is as follows: DSGVTQTPKHLITATGQRVTLRCSPRSGDLSVYWYQQSLDQGLQFLIQYYNGEERAKGNILERFSAQQFPDLHSELNLSSLELGDSALYFCASSVGFSGYEQYFGPGTRLTVT.

V gene TRBV30 combines with J gene TRBJ1-2, with TRBD1 matching over 7 bases. This CDR3 spans 13 amino acids. V gave up 2 bases and J gave up 2 bases; unmatched junction bases: 2. Germline V CDR1 and CDR2: GTSNPN, SVGIG (reference sequence). The DNA of the CDR3 is TGTGCCTGGAGTCCGACAGGGAACTATGGCTACACCTTC. The encoded protein is CAWSPTGNYGYTF.